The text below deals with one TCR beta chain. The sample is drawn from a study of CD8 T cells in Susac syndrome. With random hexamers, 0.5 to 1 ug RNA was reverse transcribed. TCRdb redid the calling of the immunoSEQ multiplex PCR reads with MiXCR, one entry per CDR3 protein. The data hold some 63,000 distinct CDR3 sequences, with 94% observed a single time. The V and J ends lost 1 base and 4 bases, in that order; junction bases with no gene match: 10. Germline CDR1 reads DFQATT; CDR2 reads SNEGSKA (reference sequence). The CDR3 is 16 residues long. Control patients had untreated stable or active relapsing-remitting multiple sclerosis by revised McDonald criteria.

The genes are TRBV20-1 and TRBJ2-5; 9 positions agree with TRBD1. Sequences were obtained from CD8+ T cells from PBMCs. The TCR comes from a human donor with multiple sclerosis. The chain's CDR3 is CSARAPPGQGRETQYF. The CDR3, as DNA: TGCAGTGCTAGAGCTCCTCCGGGACAGGGCAGAGAGACCCAGTACTTC.